This T cell receptor beta chain appears in the sequencing data of a study of cytomegalovirus exposure and HLA in healthy donors. The CDR3 loop spans 15 amino acids. CDR1 and CDR2 (germline): LNHDA, SQIVND (reference sequence). Deletions cut 6 bases from V and 1 base from J, with 12 bases between. The primer mix had 60 Vbeta and 13 Jbeta primers. TCRdb's copy holds only in-frame clones and misses some; the assay was immunoSEQ multiplex PCR. This table holds over 75,000 clones. This TCR derives from a girl between 10 and 17 years old in good health and CMV-seropositive. The sample taken for sequencing was PBMCs. V gene TRBV19 combines with J gene TRBJ2-2; possible D gene TRBD2, 6 bases. The CDR3 loop is CASSTGLENTGELFF. The CDR3 nucleotides read TGTGCCAGTAGCACGGGACTTGAGAACACCGGGGAGCTGTTTTTT. The variable domain in full, completed from reference TRBV19 and TRBJ2-2, reads DGGITQSPKYLFRKEGQNVTLSCEQNLNHDAMYWYRQDPGQGLRLIYYSQIVNDFQKGDIAEGYSVSREKKESFPLTVTSAQKNPTAFYLCASSTGLENTGELFFGEGSRLTVL.